These 10 T cell receptor beta chains share one sample of origin, sequenced in a study of blood T cell repertoires in COVID-19. Measured with immunoSEQ multiplex PCR; TCRdb has only the in-frame clones, and not every one. The table lists about 440,000 clones, about 92% of them singletons. Sequencing was carried out using PBMCs or T cells enriched from blood (not recorded which). All receptors derive from a man aged 18-30 years who had recovered from COVID-19.

CDR3 sequence: CASSRRGDLDGYTF. Written as DNA, the CDR3 is TGTGCCAGCAGCCGCCGGGGGGATCTGGATGGCTACACCTTC. The chain joins TRBV7-9 to TRBJ1-2; D may be TRBD1 (5 bases). The CDR3 has 14 amino acids. V lost 5 bases and J lost 6, with 16 bases in between. Germline CDR1 reads SEHNR; CDR2 reads FQNEAQ (reference sequence).

This chain links TRBV24-1 with TRBJ2-1; 8 nucleotides line up with TRBD1. This CDR3 is 15 amino acids long. CDR1 and CDR2 from the germline V gene are KGHDR and SFDVKD. After removal of 3 bases from V and 9 bases from J, the junction contained 9 bases not matched to a gene. The CDR3: CATSDPDRAVGEQFF. For the CDR3, the DNA is TGTGCCACCAGTGATCCGGACAGGGCGGTCGGTGAGCAGTTCTTC.

The chain couples TRBV18 to TRBJ2-1, with 7 bases fitting TRBD1. This CDR3 contains 15 residues. Germline V gene lookup returns CDR1 KGHSH and CDR2 LQKENI. Trimming took 2 bases from V and 4 from J; bases not matched to a gene: 5. The CDR3: CASSPMGQRYNEQFF. As DNA, the CDR3 is TGTGCCAGCTCACCAATGGGACAGAGATACAATGAGCAGTTCTTC.

The sample holds one count of this clone. The gene calls are TRBV7-3 and TRBJ1-1; D possibly corresponds to TRBD1 (6 bases). The CDR3 runs 13 residues. Germline V lookup: CDR1 SGHTA, CDR2 FQGTGA. V shed 3 bases and J shed 5 bases, with 10 bases lying between them. CDR3 coding DNA: TGTGCCAGCAGCTTTTCAGGGGAAACTGAAGCTTTCTTT. This gives the protein CASSFSGETEAFF.

This chain joins TRBV3-1 (or the pseudogene TRBV3-2) and TRBJ2-1; 9 positions agree with TRBD2. Per the germline V gene, CDR1 is LGHDT and CDR2 is YNNKEL (reference sequence). J was trimmed by 2 bases and V by 4 bases; bases with no gene match: 9. The CDR3 has 17 residues. CDR3 loop: CASSPGLAGLPYNEQFF. The CDR3 region has the DNA TGTGCCAGCAGCCCCGGGCTAGCGGGGCTGCCCTACAATGAGCAGTTCTTC.

The CDR3 coding sequence is TGCAGCGTTGGATTAGCGTTAGCGGAGACCCAGTACTTC. Translated: CSVGLALAETQYF. The chain links TRBV29-1 to TRBJ2-5; TRBD2 might be the D (5 bases). This CDR3 is built from 13 residues. The V end lost 4 bases, the J end lost 5 bases, and 14 bases lay between the germline ends. The germline V gene encodes CDR1 SQVTM and CDR2 ANQGSEA.

This clone was seen more than once but under ten times. The J gene is TRBJ2-7, the V gene TRBV27; perhaps TRBD2 as D (6 bases). V dropped 2 bases and J dropped 2 bases, with 10 bases sitting between them. This CDR3 contains 14 residues. The germline CDR1 and CDR2 sequences are MNHEY and SMNVEV (reference sequence). CDR3 nucleotide sequence: TGTGCCAGCAGTTTAGGAGGGACCACCTACGAGCAGTACTTC. It encodes CASSLGGTTYEQYF.

The CDR3 sequence: CASSMRQGNEKLFF. The CDR3 nucleotides are TGTGCCAGCAGCATGCGACAGGGGAATGAAAAACTGTTTTTT. The gene calls are TRBV7-9 and TRBJ1-4; 8 nucleotides align to TRBD1. V dropped 5 bases and J dropped 5; count of bases not matched to a gene: 4. The length of the CDR3 is 14 residues. Germline assignment: CDR1 SEHNR and CDR2 FQNEAQ (reference sequence).

The rearrangement joins TRBV6-5 to TRBJ2-5, with TRBD1 identical over 8 bases. The CDR3 consists of 15 residues. Trimming at V came to 2 bases and at J to 1 base, leaving 3 bases not matched to a gene. Germline loops: CDR1 MNHEY, CDR2 SVGAGI. CDR3 sequence (DNA): TGTGCCAGCAGTTACGGGGGACAGGTCCAAGAGACCCAGTACTTC. Protein: CASSYGGQVQETQYF.

This CDR3 is CASSSPRERNEQFF. CDR3 DNA sequence: TGTGCCAGCAGCTCCCCCCGAGAGAGGAATGAGCAGTTCTTC. The chain carries TRBV11-2 and TRBJ2-1; no firm D call. The V gene lost 4 bases and the J gene lost 7 bases, with 14 bases spanning the gap. CDR1 and CDR2 (germline): SGHAT, FQNNGV. The CDR3 spans 14 residues. Full variable domain (outside the CDR3, taken from reference TRBV11-2 and TRBJ2-1): EAGVAQSPRYKIIEKRQSVAFWCNPISGHATLYWYQQILGQGPKLLIQFQNNGVVDDSQLPKDRFSAERLKGVDSTLKIQPAKLEDSAVYLCASSSPRERNEQFFGPGTRLTVL.